This TCR beta chain was found in a study of blood T cell repertoires in COVID-19. About the study: T cells, B-cell-depleted T cells, or PBMCs provided the cDNA or gDNA that served as material.

V trimming: 11 bases; J trimming: 0 bases; junction bases outside the gene matches: 14. The CDR3 spans 16 residues. Germline assignment: CDR1 MDHEN and CDR2 SYDVKM. The cohort comprised adults aged roughly 18 to 95 years residing in about 25 US areas. Donors in Cohort 3 counted as recovered after two negative PCRs, clearance, or symptom resolution. Using immunoSEQ multiplex PCR, the repertoire was profiled, and TCRdb retains in-frame clones only, with some absent. Here the sample spans a few hundred thousand clones, approximately 90% being singletons. Material for sequencing was PBMCs or T cells enriched from blood (not recorded which). J is TRBJ2-7 and V is TRBV28; 9 nucleotides agree with TRBD2. The clonotype originates from a young man who had recovered from COVID-19. The CDR3 coding sequence is TGTGCCTCCATGGGGGTTAGCGGGAGTACCTCCTACGAGCAGTACTTC. Translated: CASMGVSGSTSYEQYF.